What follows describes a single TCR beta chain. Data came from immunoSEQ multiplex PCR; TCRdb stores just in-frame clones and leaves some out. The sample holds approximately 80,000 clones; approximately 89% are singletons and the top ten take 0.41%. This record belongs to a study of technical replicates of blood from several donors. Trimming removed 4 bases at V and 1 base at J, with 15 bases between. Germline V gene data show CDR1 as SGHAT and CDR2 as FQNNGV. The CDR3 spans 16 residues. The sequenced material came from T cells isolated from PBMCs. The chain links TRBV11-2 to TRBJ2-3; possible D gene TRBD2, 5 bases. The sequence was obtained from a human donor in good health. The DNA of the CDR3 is TGTGCCAGCAGCTCAGCCACGGGGTGGGGCACAGATACGCAGTATTTT. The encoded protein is CASSSATGWGTDTQYF.